The entry that follows covers one TCR beta chain sequence. Its antigen is unknown. This sample is drawn from a study of shared clonotypes between healthy human individuals. Findings of the study overall: Read depth was anticipated to influence clonotype sharing among donors. Across a handful of donors, naive CD4 shared 4.5% to 6%, naive CD8 over 3%, memory CD4 about 2.5%, memory CD8 0.4% to 0.5%.

Donors had no recently reported acute infections or vaccinations and were HIV-negative. Investigators divided CD4+ cells into CD45RA+ naive and CD45RA-negative memory subsets. Method: immunoSEQ multiplex PCR; TCRdb's copy keeps in-frame clones and lacks some. The sample has 2 million to 2.5 million clones; 90% to 96% are singletons. This clonotype was obtained from a man aged 18 to 29 in good health. Sequencing was performed on naive CD4+ T cells sorted from blood. Subset noted: CD45RA+ positively selected.

CDR3 nucleotides: TGTGCCAGCAGCTTTTCCGGGGAACGGTCACCCCTCCACTTT. It translates to CASSFSGERSPLHF. The chain couples TRBV11-2 to TRBJ1-6; D is undetermined. The germline CDR1 and CDR2 sequences are SGHAT and FQNNGV. V lost 3 bases and J 10 bases, leaving 13 bases between the germline ends. CDR3 length equals 14 residues.